This T cell receptor beta chain was identified in a study of blood T cell repertoires in COVID-19. In the study overall: Sites across the United States, Italy and Spain contributed samples from acute and convalescent COVID-19.

Seattle patients were enrolled during active infection and followed longitudinally. V was cut by 1 base and J by 7 bases, with 10 bases left in between. From germline, CDR1 is MDHEN and CDR2 SYDVKM. The CDR3 length is 14 residues. In its sample, this clone was seen many times. Authors' processing steps: For nucleated cells, counts were estimated from reference gene primer amplification. Data came from immunoSEQ multiplex PCR; TCRdb stores just in-frame clones and leaves some out. V and J calls and clone size are copied from that table; D and trimming were computed from the DNA. The table lists about 170,000 clones, 82% of them singletons, with 6.5% to 8.5% in the top ten.

The receptor comes from a woman in her thirties or forties with COVID-19, enrolled during active disease. The chain employs TRBV28 and TRBJ2-2; TRBD1 might be the D (5 bases). Source material: peripheral blood. The CDR3 sequence is CASSLYPGYGELFF. As DNA, the CDR3 is TGTGCCAGCAGTTTATACCCAGGGTACGGGGAGCTGTTTTTT. Together with reference TRBV28 and TRBJ2-2, the CDR3 gives the full variable domain: DVKVTQSSRYLVKRTGEKVFLECVQDMDHENMFWYRQDPGLGLRLIYFSYDVKMKEKGDIPEGYSVSREKKERFSLILESASTNQTSMYLCASSLYPGYGELFFGEGSRLTVL.